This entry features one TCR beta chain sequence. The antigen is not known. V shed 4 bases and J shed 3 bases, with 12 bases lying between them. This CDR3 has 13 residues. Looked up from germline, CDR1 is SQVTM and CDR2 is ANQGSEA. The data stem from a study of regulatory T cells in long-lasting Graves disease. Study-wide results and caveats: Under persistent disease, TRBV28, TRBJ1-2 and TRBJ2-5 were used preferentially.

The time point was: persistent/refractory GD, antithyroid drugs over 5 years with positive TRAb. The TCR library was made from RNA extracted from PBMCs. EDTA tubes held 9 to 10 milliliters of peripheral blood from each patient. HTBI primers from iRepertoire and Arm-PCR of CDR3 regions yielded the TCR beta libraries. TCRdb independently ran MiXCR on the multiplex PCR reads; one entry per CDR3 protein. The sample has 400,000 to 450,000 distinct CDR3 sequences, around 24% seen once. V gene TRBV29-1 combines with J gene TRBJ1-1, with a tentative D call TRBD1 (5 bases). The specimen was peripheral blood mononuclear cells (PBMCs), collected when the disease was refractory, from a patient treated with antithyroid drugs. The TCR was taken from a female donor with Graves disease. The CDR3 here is CSVAAGWYTEAFF. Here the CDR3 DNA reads TGCAGCGTTGCAGCAGGGTGGTACACTGAAGCTTTCTTT.